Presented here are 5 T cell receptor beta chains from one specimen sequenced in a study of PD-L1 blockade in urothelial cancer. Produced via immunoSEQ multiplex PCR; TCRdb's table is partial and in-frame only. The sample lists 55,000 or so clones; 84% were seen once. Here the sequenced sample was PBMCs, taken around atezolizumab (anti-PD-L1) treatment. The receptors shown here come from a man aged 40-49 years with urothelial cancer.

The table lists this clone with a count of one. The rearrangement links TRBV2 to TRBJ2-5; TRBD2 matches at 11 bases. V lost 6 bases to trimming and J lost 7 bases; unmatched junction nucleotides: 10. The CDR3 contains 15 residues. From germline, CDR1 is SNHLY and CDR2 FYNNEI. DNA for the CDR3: TGTGCCAGCAGGGCCCTGACTAGCGGGGTCGGGACCCAGTACTTC. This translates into CASRALTSGVGTQYF.

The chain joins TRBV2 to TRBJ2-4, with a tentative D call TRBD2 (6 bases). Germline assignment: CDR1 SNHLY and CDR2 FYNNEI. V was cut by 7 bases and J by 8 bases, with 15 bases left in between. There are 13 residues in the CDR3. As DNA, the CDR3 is TGTGCCAGCACCCCAAACCGGAGGGACATTCAGTACTTC. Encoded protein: CASTPNRRDIQYF.

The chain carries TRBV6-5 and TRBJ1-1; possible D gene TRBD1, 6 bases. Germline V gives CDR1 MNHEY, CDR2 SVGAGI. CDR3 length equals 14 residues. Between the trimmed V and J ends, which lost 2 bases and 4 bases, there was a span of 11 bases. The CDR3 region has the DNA TGTGCCAGCAGTTACACCGTCAGGGGCACTGAAGCTTTCTTT. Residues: CASSYTVRGTEAFF.

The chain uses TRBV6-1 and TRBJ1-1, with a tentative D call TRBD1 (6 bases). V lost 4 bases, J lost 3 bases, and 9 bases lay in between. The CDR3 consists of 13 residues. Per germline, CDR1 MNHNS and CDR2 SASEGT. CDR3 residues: CASSVTGYTEAFF. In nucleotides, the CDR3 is TGTGCCAGCAGTGTAACAGGGTACACTGAAGCTTTCTTT.

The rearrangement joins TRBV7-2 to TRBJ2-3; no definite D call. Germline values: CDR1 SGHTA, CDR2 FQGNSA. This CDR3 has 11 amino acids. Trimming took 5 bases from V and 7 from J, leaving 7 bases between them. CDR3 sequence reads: CASSPHHTQYF. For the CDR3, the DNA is TGTGCCAGCAGCCCCCATCATACGCAGTATTTT.